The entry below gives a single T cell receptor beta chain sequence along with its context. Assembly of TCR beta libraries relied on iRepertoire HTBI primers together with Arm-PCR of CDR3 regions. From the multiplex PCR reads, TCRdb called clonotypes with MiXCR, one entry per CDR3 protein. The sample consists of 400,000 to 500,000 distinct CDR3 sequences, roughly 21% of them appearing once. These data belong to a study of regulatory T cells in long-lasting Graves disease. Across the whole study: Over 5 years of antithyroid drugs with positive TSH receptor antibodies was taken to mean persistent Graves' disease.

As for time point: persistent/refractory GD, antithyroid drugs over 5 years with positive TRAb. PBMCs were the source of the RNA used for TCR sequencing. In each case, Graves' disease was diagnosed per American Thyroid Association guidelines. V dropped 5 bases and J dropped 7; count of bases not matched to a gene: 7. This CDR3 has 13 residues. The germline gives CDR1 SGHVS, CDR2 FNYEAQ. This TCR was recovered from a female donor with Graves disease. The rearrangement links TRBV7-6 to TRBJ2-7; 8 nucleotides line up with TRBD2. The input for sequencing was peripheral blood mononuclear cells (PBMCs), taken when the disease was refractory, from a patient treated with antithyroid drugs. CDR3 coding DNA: TGTGCCAGCAGCCCTCCTGCGGGAGGAGAGCAGTACTTC. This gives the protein CASSPPAGGEQYF.